By sample share, the clone carrying this T cell receptor (beta chain) is medium-sized (0.01 to 0.1%). Its antigen remains unknown. The sample belongs to a study of radiotherapy plus CTLA-4 blockade in lung cancer. In the study overall: Objective responses occurred in around 18% of patients; over 30% had disease control. Overall study results and limits: Following radiotherapy plus ipilimumab, tumor-derived TCR clones expanded in the blood. Early clone dynamics of blood T cells, plus interferon-beta, reportedly predicted response best.

V dropped 8 bases and J dropped 1; count of bases not matched to a gene: 4. CDR1 is MNHNS and CDR2 is SASEGT in the germline V gene. The CDR3 is 14 residues long. Ipilimumab CTLA-4 blockade and focal radiation were given to patients with chemo-refractory metastatic non-small-cell lung cancer. Sequenced by immunoSEQ multiplex PCR; TCRdb stores in-frame clones only, minus some. The table has some 50,000 clones, around 80% seen once. The chain has TRBV6-1 and TRBJ1-4; 7 nucleotides match TRBD1. Material: peripheral blood, obtained from a patient treated with radiotherapy plus ipilimumab. This TCR was sampled from a human donor with non-small cell lung cancer who had a partial response to radiotherapy plus ipilimumab. The CDR3 bases are TGTGCCAGCTCACGGGACAGAACTAATGAAAAACTGTTTTTT. This translates into CASSRDRTNEKLFF.